The present entry profiles one TCR beta chain with its context. Which antigen it targets is not known. No base quality information exists; no much larger clone differs at one position. CDR1 and CDR2 are drawn from the germline V gene: MGHRA, YSYEKL. The CDR3 sequence holds 15 residues, the cysteine and phenylalanine included. The kept DNA is CDR3 alone, 45 bases in frame from the first base. V loses 4 bases, J loses 6 bases, and the germline ends lie 16 bases apart. TCRbeta CDR3 regions were amplified from genomic DNA by means of the immunoSEQ Assay, a bias-controlled multiplex PCR. In the original analysis: The number of nucleated cells in each sample was estimated by amplification of reference gene primers within the assay. Sequence reads were collapsed and filtered to measure the absolute abundance of every unique TCRbeta CDR3 rearrangement. For each sample, productive Simpson clonality was calculated as the square root of Simpson's diversity index over productive rearrangements. The table comes from immuneACCESS by way of TCRdb, which keeps in-frame sequences with V and J called. Part of the clones is missing from these tables; in studies checked, under half for an unresolved V gene and the rest for unknown reasons. That table supplies the V and J calls and clone size; D and trimming were determined from the DNA. Across this sample there are about 220,000 clones, with 84% seen only once. The ten most abundant clones make up roughly 5% of the sample.

This record belongs to a study of blood T cell repertoires in COVID-19 (dated by TCRdb to 2019 to 2021). Looking at the study overall: Samples from collaborators originated in the United States, Italy and Spain and spanned both the acute and convalescent phases of COVID-19. The material from the prospective study consisted of cDNA or gDNA derived from T cells, B-cell-depleted T cells, or PBMCs. The dataset comprised deeply sampled blood TCRbeta repertoires from subjects exposed to, actively infected with, or recovered from COVID-19. The repertoires were released in a freely available public database intended as a resource for research on the immune response to SARS-CoV-2. The samples were drawn from the first 160 participants of the ongoing ImmuneRACE study and from 1,254 subjects provided by 6 global collaborators. A de-identified subject ID, COVID-19 status, age in years and sex were almost always included in the sample metadata. Where available, HLA class I and class II types were obtained from metadata supplied by the sample provider rather than from assay-based typing.

Samples from volunteer blood donors who had recovered from COVID-19 were contributed by a second Seattle source. Each collaborating institution followed its own protocols to collect whole blood in K2EDTA tubes. For TCRbeta analysis, collaborators shipped samples as frozen whole blood, isolated PBMCs, or DNA extracted from either of those sample types. Study-wide conclusions, independent of this receptor: The amount of clinical and demographic metadata varied by source and participant and was provided uncurated.

The chain is assembled from TRBV4-1 and TRBJ2-1; perhaps TRBD2 is the D gene, with 6 bases matching. Sequencing input: peripheral blood. The TCR was taken from a woman between 55 and 75 years old who had recovered from COVID-19. The nucleotides read TGCGCCAGCAGCCCCGGGGGACCGAGACTCAATGAGCAGTTCTTC. Its translation is CASSPGGPRLNEQFF.